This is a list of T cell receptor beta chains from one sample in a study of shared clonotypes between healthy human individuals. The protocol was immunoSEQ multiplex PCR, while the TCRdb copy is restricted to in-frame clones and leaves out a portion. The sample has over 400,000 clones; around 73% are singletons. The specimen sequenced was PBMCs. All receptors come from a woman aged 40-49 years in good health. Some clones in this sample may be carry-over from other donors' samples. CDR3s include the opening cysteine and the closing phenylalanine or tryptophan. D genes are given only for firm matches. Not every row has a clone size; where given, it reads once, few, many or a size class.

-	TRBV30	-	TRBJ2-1	CAWIRAEWGEQFF	TGTGCCTGGATAAGGGCTGAATGGGGTGAGCAGTTCTTC
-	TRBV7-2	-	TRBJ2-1	CASSLGRLDEQFF	TGTGCCAGCAGCTTAGGTCGGCTAGATGAGCAGTTCTTC
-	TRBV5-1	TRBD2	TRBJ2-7	CASSRGTSGSYEQYF	TGCGCCAGCAGCCGGGGGACTAGCGGATCCTACGAGCAGTACTTC
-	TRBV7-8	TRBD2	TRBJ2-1	CASSHPPGGVYNEQFF	TGTGCCAGCAGCCACCCTCCGGGGGGGGTCTACAATGAGCAGTTCTTC
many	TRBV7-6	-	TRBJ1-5	CASSLAEDQPQHF	TGTGCCAGCAGCTTAGCGGAGGATCAGCCCCAGCATTTT
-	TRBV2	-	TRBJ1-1	CASIPGHLNTEAFF	TGTGCCAGCATCCCGGGACACCTAAACACTGAAGCTTTCTTT
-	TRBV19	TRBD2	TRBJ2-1	CASSPRTSEQFF	TGTGCCAGTAGTCCTCGGACTAGCGAGCAGTTCTTC
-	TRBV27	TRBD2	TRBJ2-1	CASSSGSHNEQFF	TGTGCCAGCAGTAGCGGGAGCCACAATGAGCAGTTCTTC
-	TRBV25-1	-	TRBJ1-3	CASSETASGNTIYF	TGTGCCAGCAGTGAGACAGCCTCTGGAAACACCATATATTTT
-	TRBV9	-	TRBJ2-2	CASSAGLRELFF	TGTGCCAGCAGCGCGGGACTCAGGGAGCTGTTTTTT
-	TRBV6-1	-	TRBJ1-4	CASSQNPILDEKLFF	TGTGCCAGCAGTCAAAACCCCATTCTAGATGAAAAACTGTTTTTT
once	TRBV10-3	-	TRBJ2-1	CAIRDGGQEQFF	TGTGCCATCAGGGACGGCGGTCAGGAGCAGTTCTTC
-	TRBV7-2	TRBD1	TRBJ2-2	CASSFSGQRNTGELFF	TGTGCCAGCAGCTTCTCGGGACAGAGGAACACCGGGGAGCTGTTTTTT
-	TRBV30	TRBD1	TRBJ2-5	CAWSDRTGGEETQYF	TGTGCCTGGAGTGACCGGACAGGGGGCGAGGAGACCCAGTACTTC
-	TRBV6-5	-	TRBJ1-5	CASSEHGPGQPQHF	TGTGCCAGCAGCGAACACGGGCCCGGTCAGCCCCAGCATTTT
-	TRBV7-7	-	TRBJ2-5	CASSLMVRQPGETQYF	TGTGCCAGCAGCTTAATGGTGAGACAGCCTGGAGAGACCCAGTACTTC
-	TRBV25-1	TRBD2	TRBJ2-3	CASSESRLAGGSTDTQYF	TGTGCCAGCAGTGAATCGCGACTAGCGGGAGGTAGCACAGATACGCAGTATTTT
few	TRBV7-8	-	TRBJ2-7	CASSLASLGSEQYF	TGTGCCAGCAGCTTAGCGAGTTTAGGTAGCGAGCAGTACTTC
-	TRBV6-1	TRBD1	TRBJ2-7	CASSLDRGLYEQYF	TGTGCCAGCAGCCTGGACAGGGGTCTGTACGAGCAGTACTTC
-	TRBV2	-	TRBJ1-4	CASSEAGFEKLFF	TGTGCCAGCAGTGAAGCGGGTTTTGAAAAACTGTTTTTT
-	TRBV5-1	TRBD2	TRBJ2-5	CASSPVSGRVETQYF	TGCGCCAGCAGCCCAGTTAGCGGGAGGGTAGAGACCCAGTACTTC
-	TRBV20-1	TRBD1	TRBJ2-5	CSAMTGETQYF	TGCAGTGCTATGACAGGGGAGACCCAGTACTTC
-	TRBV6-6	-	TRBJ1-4	CASRRTRSMFNEKLFF	TGTGCCAGCAGACGGACAAGATCAATGTTTAATGAAAAACTGTTTTTT
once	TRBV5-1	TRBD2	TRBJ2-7	CASRVLAGGSYEQYF	TGCGCCAGCAGAGTACTAGCGGGAGGCTCCTACGAGCAGTACTTC
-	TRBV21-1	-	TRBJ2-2	CASSLAGTGSPGELFF	TGTGCCAGCAGCCTTGCCGGGACAGGGTCCCCGGGGGAGCTGTTTTTT
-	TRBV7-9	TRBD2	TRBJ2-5	CASSPRRTSGNKQETQYF	TGTGCCAGCAGCCCTAGACGGACTAGCGGGAACAAGCAAGAGACCCAGTACTTC
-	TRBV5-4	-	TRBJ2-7	CASSPLPDPHEQYF	TGTGCCAGCAGCCCCCTTCCGGACCCCCACGAGCAGTACTTC
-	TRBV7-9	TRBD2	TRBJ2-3	CASSLAGGDTQYF	TGTGCCAGCAGCTTAGCGGGGGGGGATACGCAGTATTTT
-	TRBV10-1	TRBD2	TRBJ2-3	CASTFTTSGRPKSTDTQYF	TGCGCCAGCACTTTTACGACTAGCGGGAGGCCCAAAAGCACAGATACGCAGTATTTT
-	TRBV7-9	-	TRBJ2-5	CASSLGQETQYF	TGTGCCAGCAGCTTAGGGCAAGAGACCCAGTACTTC
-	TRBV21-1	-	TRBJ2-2	CASSTGLNTGELFF	TGTGCCAGCAGCACGGGTTTGAACACCGGGGAGCTGTTTTTT
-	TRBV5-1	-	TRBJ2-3	CASSLVGADTQYF	TGCGCCAGCAGCTTGGTAGGGGCTGATACGCAGTATTTT